The T cell receptor (beta chain) described here comes from a study of shared clonotypes between healthy human individuals. Study as a whole: For every donor, three CD4 naive, three CD4 memory, two CD8 naive and one CD8 memory plates were used.

Naivety among CD8 cells was defined by CD45RO negativity and positive CCR7 selection, thereby excluding terminally differentiated effector memory CD45RA+ cells. Recent acute infections and vaccinations were absent in the healthy HIV-negative adult donors. Study-level findings and limits: Across subsets, estimated richness was generally greater for naive than for memory populations. For sorted subsets, rarefaction showed incomplete sequencing despite large depth.

As concerns this clone: Its matching antigen is unknown.

The V and J ends lost 5 bases and 4 bases respectively, with 11 bases between them. The CDR3 loop spans 14 amino acids. CDR1 SNHLY and CDR2 FYNNEI come from the germline V gene. This table comes from immunoSEQ multiplex PCR, and its TCRdb copy is limited to in-frame clones, with some not included. The repertoire holds around 2,000,000 clones, with roughly 91% as singletons. The sequenced sample consisted of naive CD8+ T cells from PBMCs. V is TRBV2 and J is TRBJ2-2; D perhaps matches TRBD2 (6 bases). The receptor was isolated from a man aged 18 to 30 in good health. Some clones in this sample may be carry-over from other donors' samples. This chain's CDR3 is CASSRGGVTGELFF. CDR3 DNA sequence: TGTGCCAGCAGTCGGGGCGGGGTCACCGGGGAGCTGTTTTTT.